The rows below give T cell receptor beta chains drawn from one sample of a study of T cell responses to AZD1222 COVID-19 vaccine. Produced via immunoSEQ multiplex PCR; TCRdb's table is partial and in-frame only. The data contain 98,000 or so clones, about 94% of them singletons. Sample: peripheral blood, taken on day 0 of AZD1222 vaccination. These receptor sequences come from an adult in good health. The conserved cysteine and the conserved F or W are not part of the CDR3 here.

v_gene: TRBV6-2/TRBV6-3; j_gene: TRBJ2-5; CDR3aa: ASSYSTFKGVRETQY
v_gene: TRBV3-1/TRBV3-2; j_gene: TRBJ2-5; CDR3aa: ASSLEEETQY
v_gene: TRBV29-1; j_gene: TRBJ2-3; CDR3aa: SGTSGDSTDTQY
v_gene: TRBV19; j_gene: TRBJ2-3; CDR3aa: ASSITLFRTDTQY
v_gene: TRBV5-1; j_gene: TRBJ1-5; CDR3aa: ASSLSGKNNQPQH
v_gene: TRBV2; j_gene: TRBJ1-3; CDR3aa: ASGELSGNTIY
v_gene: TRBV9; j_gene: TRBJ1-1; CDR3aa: ASTKRGVETEAF
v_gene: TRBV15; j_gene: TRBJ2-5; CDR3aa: ATSRDQGETQY
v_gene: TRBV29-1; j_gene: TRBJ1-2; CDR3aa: SVESRTGDYGYT
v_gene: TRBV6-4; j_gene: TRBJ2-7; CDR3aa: ASFHDGMSYEQY
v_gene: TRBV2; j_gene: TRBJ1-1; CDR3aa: ASRGHFEAF
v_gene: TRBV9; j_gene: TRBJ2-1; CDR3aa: ASSEQWGEQF
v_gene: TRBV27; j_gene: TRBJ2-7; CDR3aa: ASRRGLYDEQY
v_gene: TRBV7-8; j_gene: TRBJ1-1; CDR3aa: ASSLALQARAFTEAF
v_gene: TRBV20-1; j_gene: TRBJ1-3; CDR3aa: SAATGNTIY
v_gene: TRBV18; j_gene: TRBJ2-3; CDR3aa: ASSPDDLTQY
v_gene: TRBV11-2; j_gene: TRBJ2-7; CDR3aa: ASSSPGTGIEQY
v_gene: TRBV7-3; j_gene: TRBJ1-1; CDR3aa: ASSPNSGQGDTEAF
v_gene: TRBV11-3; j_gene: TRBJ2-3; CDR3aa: ASSSGTGGGDTQY
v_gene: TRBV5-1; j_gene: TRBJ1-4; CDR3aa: ASSFMAGSTNEKLF
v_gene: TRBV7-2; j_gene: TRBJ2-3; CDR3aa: ASSLFRLTSPGDTQY
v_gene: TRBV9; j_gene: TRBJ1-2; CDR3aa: ASSVALGNYGYT
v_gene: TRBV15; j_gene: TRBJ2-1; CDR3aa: ATSRPPGTGGHEQF
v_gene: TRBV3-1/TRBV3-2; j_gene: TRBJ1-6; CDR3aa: ASSPRGINSLSPLH
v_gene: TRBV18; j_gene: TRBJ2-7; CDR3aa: ASSPPHSYEQY
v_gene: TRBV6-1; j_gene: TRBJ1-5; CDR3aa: ASSERGGQPQH
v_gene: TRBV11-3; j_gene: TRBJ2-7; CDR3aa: ASSLGGKDEQY
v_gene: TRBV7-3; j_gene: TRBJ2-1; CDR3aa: ASSLRGTAGDEQF
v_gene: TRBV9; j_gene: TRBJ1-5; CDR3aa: ASSVGDTNQPQH
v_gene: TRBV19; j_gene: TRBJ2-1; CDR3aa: ASSHSEGLAGIINEQF
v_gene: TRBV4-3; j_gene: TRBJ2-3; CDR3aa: ASSQDLASGTDTQY
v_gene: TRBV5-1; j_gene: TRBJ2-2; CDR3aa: ASSLASGNTGELF
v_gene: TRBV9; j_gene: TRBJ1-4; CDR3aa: ASSVGTGGEKLF
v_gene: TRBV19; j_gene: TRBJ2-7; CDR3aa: ASSIDSGYEQY
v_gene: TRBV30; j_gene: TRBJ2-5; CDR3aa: AYGMGAGVVMKETQY
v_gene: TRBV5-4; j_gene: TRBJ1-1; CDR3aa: ASSLEGFTEAF
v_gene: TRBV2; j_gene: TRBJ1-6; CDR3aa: ASSNSGQLNSPLH
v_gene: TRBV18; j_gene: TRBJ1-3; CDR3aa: ASSPQTGGTFNSGNTIY
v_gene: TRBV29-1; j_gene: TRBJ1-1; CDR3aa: SVRDGSFEAF
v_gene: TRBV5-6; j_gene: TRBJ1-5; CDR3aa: ASSLQGGLGNQPQH
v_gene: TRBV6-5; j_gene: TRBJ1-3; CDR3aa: ASMRAESGNTIY
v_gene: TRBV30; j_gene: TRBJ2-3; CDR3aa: AWSVWLASADTQY
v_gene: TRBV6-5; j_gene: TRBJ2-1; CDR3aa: ASSHGTSSDNEQF
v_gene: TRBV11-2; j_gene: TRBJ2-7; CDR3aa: ASSLGFSSYEQY
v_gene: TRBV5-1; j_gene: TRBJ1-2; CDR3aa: ASSWDRDGYT
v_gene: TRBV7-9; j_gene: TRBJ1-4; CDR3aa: ASSPTAGFNEKLF
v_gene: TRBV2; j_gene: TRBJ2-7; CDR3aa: ASTRRGSDRVISYEQY
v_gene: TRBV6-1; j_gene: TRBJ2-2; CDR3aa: ASSVARRENTGELF
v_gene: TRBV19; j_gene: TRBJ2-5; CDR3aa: ASSIQGARETQY